The subject of this entry is one T cell receptor beta chain. Its cognate antigen has yet to be identified. This sample was included in a study of CXCR3-negative and CXCR3-positive naive CD8 T cells (dated by TCRdb to between 2017 and 2020). Concerning the study at large: Roughly 140 million TRB reads were obtained in total, roughly 1.5 +/- 0.3 million reads per library. Diversity and physicochemical repertoire analyses were performed on 11 donors pooled from two independent experiments. Naive subsets from about 5 donors and memory cells from 3 donors were included in the TRBV-TRBJ cluster analysis.

Overall study results and their limits: Repertoire diversity was comparably high in both naive subsets but much lower in memory CD8+ T cells. TRB CDR3s from CXCR3-positive naive cells showed higher hydrophobicity (lower Kidera factor 4), lower energy, and higher strength and volume indices than CXCR3-negative naive cells. Freshly isolated PBMCs were used for most assays because CXCR3 expression partially decreased after cryopreservation. Surface CD5, linked to self-reactivity in mice, was comparable between naive subsets; TCR interaction strength was therefore also inferred from TRB CDR3 physicochemical properties. Naive CXCR3-negative and CXCR3-positive cells from the same donor showed similar TRBV-TRBJ usage, whereas memory cells showed distinct patterns.

Sequenced using a NextSeq 550. The Human TCR Profiling Kit (MiLaboratory) was used to make UMI-labeled 5' RACE TRB cDNA libraries. cDNA synthesis used the entire amount of extracted RNA, and PCR amplification then used the entire amount of cDNA produced. Libraries were prepared in parallel with an identical number of PCR cycles. As for how the authors treated the data: MIGEC and MiXCR extracted about 50,000 +/- 10,000 unique UMI-labeled TRB cDNA molecules per library, requiring at least two reads per UMI. Each library averaged 40,000 +/- 10,000 functional in-frame TRB CDR3 nucleotide clonotypes without stop codons. Diversity metrics, including normalized Shannon-Wiener and Chao1, were computed in VDJtools after downsampling to 5000 UMI-labeled TRB molecules per sample. VDJtools computed clonotype-size-weighted physicochemical properties of the central five CDR3 residues: interaction energy, strength, volume and Kidera factor 4. The reads underwent TCRdb reprocessing, giving one record for each CDR3 protein sequence and no DNA. TCRdb's processing, not the study's, gives the V and J calls here. The table for this sample records approximately 90,000 distinct CDR3 sequences. Approximately 0.54% of the sample is in the top ten clones.

For each CD8+ T cell subset, flow sorting was done in triplicate, and under 350,000 cells per subset went directly into RLT lysis buffer. To exclude memory contaminants, naive CD8+ T cells were stringently defined as CD45RO-CCR7+CD27+CD95-. Using standard density gradient centrifugation, peripheral blood mononuclear cells were isolated from buffy coats. A FACSAria III was used to flow-sort naive CD8+ T cells into CXCR3-negative and CXCR3-positive populations. Total RNA was extracted from sorted cells using an RNeasy Mini Kit. The CDR3 contains 14 residues, cysteine and phenylalanine counted. The record lacks a DNA sequence. According to the germline V gene, CDR1 reads MDHEN and CDR2 reads SYDVKM.

Sample: naive CXCR3+ CD8+ T cells from blood. Reading the label with the study, this specimen's cell subset or site is: CD45RO-CCR7+CD27+CD95- naive CD8+ T cells expressing CXCR3 (TNR3+). This receptor chain uses TRBV28 and TRBJ2-5. The origin of this receptor is a human donor in good health. Some clones in this sample may be carry-over from other donors' samples. This receptor has the CDR3 CASSLESGEETQYF.